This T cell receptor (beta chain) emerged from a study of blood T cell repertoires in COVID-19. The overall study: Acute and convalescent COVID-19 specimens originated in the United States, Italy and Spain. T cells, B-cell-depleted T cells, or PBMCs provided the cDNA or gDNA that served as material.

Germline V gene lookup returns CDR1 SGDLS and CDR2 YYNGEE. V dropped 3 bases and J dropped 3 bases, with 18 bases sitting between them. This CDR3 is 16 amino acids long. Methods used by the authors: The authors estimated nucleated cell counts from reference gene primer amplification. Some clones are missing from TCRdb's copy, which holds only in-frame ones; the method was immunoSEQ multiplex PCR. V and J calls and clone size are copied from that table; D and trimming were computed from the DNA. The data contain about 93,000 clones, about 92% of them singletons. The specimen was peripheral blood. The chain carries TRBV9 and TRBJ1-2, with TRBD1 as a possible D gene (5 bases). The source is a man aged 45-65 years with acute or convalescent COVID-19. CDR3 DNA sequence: TGTGCCAGCAGCGCCTCGCCCTCAGGGAAAGACTATGGCTACACCTTC. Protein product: CASSASPSGKDYGYTF.